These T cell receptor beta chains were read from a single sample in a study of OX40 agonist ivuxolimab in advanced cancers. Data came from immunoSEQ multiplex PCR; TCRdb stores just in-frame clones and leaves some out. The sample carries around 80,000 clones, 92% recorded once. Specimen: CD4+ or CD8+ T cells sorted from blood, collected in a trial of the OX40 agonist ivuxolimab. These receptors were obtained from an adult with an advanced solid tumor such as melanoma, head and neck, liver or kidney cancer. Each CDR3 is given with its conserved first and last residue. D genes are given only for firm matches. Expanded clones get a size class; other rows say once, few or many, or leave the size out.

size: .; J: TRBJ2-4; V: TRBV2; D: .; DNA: TGTGCCAGCAGGGAAACCGGGGTGAACATTCAGTACTTC; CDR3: CASRETGVNIQYF
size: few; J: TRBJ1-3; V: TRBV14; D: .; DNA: TGTGCCAGCAGCGAAGTTCGTACAGACGGCCCTGGAAACACCATATATTTT; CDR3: CASSEVRTDGPGNTIYF
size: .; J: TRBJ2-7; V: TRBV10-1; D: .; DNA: TGCGCCAGCAGTAGGGACGACTCCTACGAGCAGTACTTC; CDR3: CASSRDDSYEQYF
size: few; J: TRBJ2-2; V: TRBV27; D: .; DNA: TGTGCCAGCAGTTTAGCGGGCGGGGAGCTGTTTTTT; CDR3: CASSLAGGELFF
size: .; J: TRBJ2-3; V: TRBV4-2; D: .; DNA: TGTGCCAGCAGCCAAGGTAGGACAGATACGCAGTATTTT; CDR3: CASSQGRTDTQYF
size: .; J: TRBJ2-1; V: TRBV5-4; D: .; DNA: TGTGCCAGCAGCTTGGGACAGAGCTCCTACAATGAGCAGTTCTTC; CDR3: CASSLGQSSYNEQFF
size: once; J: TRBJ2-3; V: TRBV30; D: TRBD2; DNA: TGTGCCTGGAGCGCCCTGGGACTAGCGGGGGGAACGCAGTATTTT; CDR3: CAWSALGLAGGTQYF
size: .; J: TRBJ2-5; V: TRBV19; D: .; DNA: TGTGCCAGTAGTATAGCCACGGACCTATATTCCCAAGAGACCCAGTACTTC; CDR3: CASSIATDLYSQETQYF
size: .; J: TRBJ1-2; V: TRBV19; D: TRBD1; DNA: TGTGCCAGTAGTGCGGACAGGGGGCGTGCCGATGGCTACACCTTC; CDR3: CASSADRGRADGYTF
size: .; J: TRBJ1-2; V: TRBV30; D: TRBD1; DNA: TGTGCCTGGAGTGCACGGGGAACAGGGGGCGTAATCTATGGCTACACCTTC; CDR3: CAWSARGTGGVIYGYTF
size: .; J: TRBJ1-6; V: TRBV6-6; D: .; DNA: TGTGCCAGCAGCTCAAGACAGGCTAATTCACCCCTCCACTTT; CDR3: CASSSRQANSPLHF
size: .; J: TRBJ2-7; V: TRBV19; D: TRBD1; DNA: TGTGCCAGTAGTTCCCCCGGGACAGGGGACTCCTACGAGCAGTACTTC; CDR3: CASSSPGTGDSYEQYF
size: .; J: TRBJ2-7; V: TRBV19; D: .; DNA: TGTGCCAGTAGTATAGAACCAGGGAGCTACGAGCAGTACTTC; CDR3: CASSIEPGSYEQYF
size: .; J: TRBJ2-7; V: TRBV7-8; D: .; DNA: TGTGCCAGCAGCTTAAATTCATTCCAGGGAGGATACGAGCAGTACTTC; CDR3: CASSLNSFQGGYEQYF
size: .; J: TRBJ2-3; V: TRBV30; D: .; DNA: TGTGCCTGGCGCAACACAGATACGCAGTATTTT; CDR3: CAWRNTDTQYF
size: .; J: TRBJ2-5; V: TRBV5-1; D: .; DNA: TGCGCCAGCAGCTTGGGCTGGGGAGGCGAGACCCAGTACTTC; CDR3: CASSLGWGGETQYF
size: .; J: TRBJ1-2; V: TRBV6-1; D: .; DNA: TGTGCCAGCAGTGCGACAGGTGGGGGCTACACCTTC; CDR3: CASSATGGGYTF
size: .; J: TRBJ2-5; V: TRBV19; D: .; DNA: TGTGCCAGTAGGCCCGGGGGGCGAGAGACCCAGTACTTC; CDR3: CASRPGGRETQYF
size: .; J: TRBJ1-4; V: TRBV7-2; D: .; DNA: TGTGCCAGCAGCTTATGGGGGGCGGTCACTAATGAAAAACTGTTTTTT; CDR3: CASSLWGAVTNEKLFF
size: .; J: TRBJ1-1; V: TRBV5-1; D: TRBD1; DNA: TGCGCCAGCAGCTCTAACCCAGGACAGGGGGCTTTCTTT; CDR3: CASSSNPGQGAFF
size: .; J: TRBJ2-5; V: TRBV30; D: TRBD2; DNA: TGTGCCTGGAGTGAGGGACTAGTCGATGGGACCCAGTACTTC; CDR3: CAWSEGLVDGTQYF
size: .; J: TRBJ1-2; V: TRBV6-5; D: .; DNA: TGTGCCAGCAGTGACACAAACTATGGCTACACCTTC; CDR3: CASSDTNYGYTF
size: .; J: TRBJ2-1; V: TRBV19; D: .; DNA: TGTGCCAGTAGTATTGGGAGCGCCAGCTCCTACAATGAGCAGTTCTTC; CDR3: CASSIGSASSYNEQFF
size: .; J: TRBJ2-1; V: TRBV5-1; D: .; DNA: TGCGCCAGCACACGCGGGACCCTGGGGAATGAGCAGTTCTTC; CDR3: CASTRGTLGNEQFF
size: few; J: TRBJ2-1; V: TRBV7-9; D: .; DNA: TGTGCCAGCAGCTTAGCGGAATCGCGAGGGACACCGTTTATGGATGAGCAGTTCTTC; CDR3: CASSLAESRGTPFMDEQFF
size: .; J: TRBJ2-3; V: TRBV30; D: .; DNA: TGTGCCTGGAGCCTAGGGGGGAGAGGCGGCACAGATACGCAGTATTTT; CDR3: CAWSLGGRGGTDTQYF
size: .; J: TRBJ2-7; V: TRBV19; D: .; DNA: TGTGCCAGTAGTATAGATTCCGGCCTAGGAACCTACGAGCAGTACTTC; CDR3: CASSIDSGLGTYEQYF
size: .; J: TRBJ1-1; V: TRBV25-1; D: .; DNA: TGTGCCAGCAGTGAATATATGGGGATGAACACTGAAGCTTTCTTT; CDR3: CASSEYMGMNTEAFF
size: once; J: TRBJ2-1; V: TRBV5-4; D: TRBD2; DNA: TGTGCCAGCAGCTTGCGGGGGGACTCCTACAATGAGCAGTTCTTC; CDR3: CASSLRGDSYNEQFF
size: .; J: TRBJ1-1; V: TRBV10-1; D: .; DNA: TGCGCCAGCAGTGCAGGGCAGAACACTGAAGCTTTCTTT; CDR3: CASSAGQNTEAFF
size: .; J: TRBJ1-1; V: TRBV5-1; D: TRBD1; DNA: TGCGCCAGTAAGGACAGGGAGAACACTGAAGCTTTCTTT; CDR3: CASKDRENTEAFF
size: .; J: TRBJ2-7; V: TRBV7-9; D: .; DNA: TGTGCCAGCAGCAGGGACGGAGGAGCCTACGAGCAGTACTTC; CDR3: CASSRDGGAYEQYF
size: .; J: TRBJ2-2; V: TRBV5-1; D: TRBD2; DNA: TGCGCCAGCGGCGAGACTAGCGGGAGTACCGGGGAGCTGTTTTTT; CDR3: CASGETSGSTGELFF
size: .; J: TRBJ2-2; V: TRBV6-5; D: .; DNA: TGTGCCAGCAGTACGCCAACCGGGGAGCTGTTTTTT; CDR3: CASSTPTGELFF
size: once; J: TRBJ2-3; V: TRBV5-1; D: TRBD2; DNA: TGCGCCAGCAGCTCCCAGCGGGGGACAGATACGCAGTATTTT; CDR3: CASSSQRGTDTQYF
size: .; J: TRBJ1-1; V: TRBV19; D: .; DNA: TGTGCCAGTAGTATGAGCAGGGGAGACACTGAAGCTTTCTTT; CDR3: CASSMSRGDTEAFF
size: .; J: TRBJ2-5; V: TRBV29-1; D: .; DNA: TGCAGCGTTGTTGGTGGCTCGGAGACCCAGTACTTC; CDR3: CSVVGGSETQYF
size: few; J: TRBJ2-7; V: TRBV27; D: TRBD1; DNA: TGTGCCAGCAGTCATTTGACAGGGACGTCCGAGCAGTACTTC; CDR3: CASSHLTGTSEQYF
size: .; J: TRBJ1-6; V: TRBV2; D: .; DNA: TGTGCCAGCAGTTCCCAAAAGAAGGAGTTCGGCAGGGCTGGATCACCCCTCCACTTT; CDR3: CASSSQKKEFGRAGSPLHF
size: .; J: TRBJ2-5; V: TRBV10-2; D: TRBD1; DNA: TGCGCCAGTACGAGGGGACAGAAAGAGACCCAGTACTTC; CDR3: CASTRGQKETQYF
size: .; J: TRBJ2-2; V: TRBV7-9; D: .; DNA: TGTGCCAGCAGCTTAGGTTCTGGGGACACCGGGGAGCTGTTTTTT; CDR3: CASSLGSGDTGELFF
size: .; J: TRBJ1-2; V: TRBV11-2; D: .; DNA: TGTGCCAGCAGCGGCAGGCGGGCGGAAAGAGACTATGGCTACACCTTC; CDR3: CASSGRRAERDYGYTF
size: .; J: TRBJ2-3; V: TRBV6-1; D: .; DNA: TGTGCCAGCAGTGACTCGACAGGCACAGATACGCAGTATTTT; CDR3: CASSDSTGTDTQYF
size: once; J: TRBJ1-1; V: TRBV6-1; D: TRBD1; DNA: TGTGCCAGCAGTGCGCTGGACAGGGGTGAAGCTTTCTTT; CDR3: CASSALDRGEAFF
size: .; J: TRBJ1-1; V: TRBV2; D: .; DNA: TGTGCCAGCAGGAGACAGCACCCATCTAACACTGAAGCTTTCTTT; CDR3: CASRRQHPSNTEAFF